Presented here are 28 T cell receptor beta chains from one specimen sequenced in a study of T cells in Graves' hyperthyroidism and ophthalmopathy (dated by TCRdb to 2018 to 2020). Library generation was performed with multiplex PCR. Data came from an Illumina HiSeq 2000. TCR beta CDR3 regions were amplified from RNA transcripts. For the first round of RT-PCR on the TCR CDR3, the HTBI primer set was used together with the Qiagen OneStep RT-PCR kit. TCRdb itself trimmed the public reads at Q25 with fastp, ran MiXCR and retained productive beta chains. All rows with the same CDR3 protein become a single entry with the most common DNA and genes. The sample table shows nearly 750,000 distinct CDR3 sequences, and over 35% are seen once. The ten largest account for around a third of the sample. The sample consisted of blood. The receptors come from a woman aged 40 to 55 with Graves' hyperthyroidism.

This clonotype was recorded at least ten times. J is TRBJ2-5 and V is TRBV4-3, with D perhaps TRBD1 or TRBD2 (5 bases each). The CDR3 totals 15 residues. Germline assignment: CDR1 LGHNA and CDR2 YSLEER. V lost 0 bases, J lost 5 bases, and 13 bases lay in between. The DNA of the CDR3 is TGCGCCAGCAGCCAAGATCGGGGACCGATGGAGACCCAGTACTTC. Translated, it gives CASSQDRGPMETQYF.

The CDR3: CATSLTQGNLYGYTF. The CDR3 DNA reads as TGTGCCACCAGCTTAACACAGGGGAATCTCTATGGCTACACCTTC. This chain joins TRBV15 and TRBJ1-2, with TRBD1 matching over 7 bases. Germline V lookup: CDR1 LNHNV, CDR2 YYDKDF (reference sequence). J was trimmed by 4 bases and V by 5 bases; bases with no gene match: 10. This CDR3 contains 15 residues.

This sequence joins TRBV20-1 and TRBJ1-2; 10 positions agree with TRBD1. CDR1 is DFQATT, CDR2 SNEGSKA, per germline (reference sequence). V lost 0 bases to trimming and J lost 6 bases; unmatched junction nucleotides: 13. The CDR3 is 17 residues long. The CDR3, as DNA: TGCAGTGCTAGAGATCAACTTAAAGGGACAGGGGCGAATGGCTACACCTTC. Its protein is CSARDQLKGTGANGYTF.

This clonotype was seen at least ten times. The V and J genes are TRBV19 and TRBJ1-2; D is uncertain. V lost 6 bases, J lost 7 bases, and 21 bases lay in between. The germline gives CDR1 LNHDA, CDR2 SQIVND (reference sequence). The CDR3 has 15 amino acids. CDR3 DNA: TGTGCCAGTAGCTTCTACGGTATTGGTACGGGTGGCTACACCTTC. It yields the protein CASSFYGIGTGGYTF.

The gene calls are TRBV25-1 and TRBJ1-2; TRBD1 is a possible D gene (6 bases). This CDR3 region has 18 residues. Trimming left V 7 bases short and J 0 bases short, with 24 bases between. Germline CDR1 reads MGHDK; CDR2 reads SYGVNS. The CDR3 reads CASTPLQDSGETNYGYTF. CDR3 DNA sequence: TGTGCCAGCACCCCCCTGCAGGACAGTGGGGAGACTAACTATGGCTACACCTTC.

V gene TRBV7-8 combines with J gene TRBJ2-7; 7 bases match TRBD1. V trimming: 6 bases; J trimming: 2 bases; junction bases outside the gene matches: 7. The CDR3 length is 14 residues. Germline loops: CDR1 SGHVS, CDR2 FQNEAQ. This CDR3 reads CASSSDREAYEQYF. In DNA, the CDR3 is TGTGCCAGCAGTTCTGACAGGGAAGCCTACGAGCAGTACTTC.

This clonotype showed up many times. This chain uses TRBV19 with TRBJ1-3; D gene unclear. V gave up 5 bases and J gave up 8 bases, with 22 bases separating them. This CDR3 region has 16 residues. The germline CDR1 and CDR2 sequences are LNHDA and SQIVND (reference sequence). CDR3: CASSYLKGDGSDTIYF. The CDR3 DNA is TGTGCCAGTAGTTACCTCAAGGGCGATGGGTCGGACACCATATATTTT. Based on the CDR3 plus reference TRBV19 and TRBJ1-3, the full variable domain is DGGITQSPKYLFRKEGQNVTLSCEQNLNHDAMYWYRQDPGQGLRLIYYSQIVNDFQKGDIAEGYSVSREKKESFPLTVTSAQKNPTAFYLCASSYLKGDGSDTIYFGEGSWLTVV.

This clonotype was seen repeatedly, ten times or more. The chain recombines TRBV7-2 with TRBJ2-2; D may be TRBD2 (6 bases). This CDR3 has 16 amino acids. V was cut by 5 bases and J by 3 bases, with 16 bases left in between. Germline lookup yields CDR1 SGHTA and CDR2 FQGNSA. The chain's CDR3 is CASSITSPRDTGELFF. In DNA, the CDR3 is TGTGCCAGCAGCATCACTAGCCCCCGGGACACCGGGGAGCTGTTTTTT.

The chain joins TRBV18 to TRBJ2-7; the match to TRBD2 covers 9 bases. Germline lookup yields CDR1 KGHSH and CDR2 LQKENI. With 2 bases clipped from V and 2 bases from J, the junction kept 4 bases outside the gene matches. The CDR3 runs 15 residues. As DNA, the CDR3 is TGTGCCAGCTCACCAGGTAGCGGGAGAACCTACGAGCAGTACTTC. This codes for CASSPGSGRTYEQYF. The variable domain in full, completed from reference TRBV18 and TRBJ2-7, reads NAGVMQNPRHLVRRRGQEARLRCSPMKGHSHVYWYRQLPEEGLKFMVYLQKENIIDESGMPKERFSAEFPKEGPSILRIQQVVRGDSAAYFCASSPGSGRTYEQYFGPGTRLTVT.

This clonotype was counted many times. The chain carries TRBV5-6 and TRBJ2-5; D perhaps matches TRBD1 (6 bases). The germline V gene has CDR1 SGHDT and CDR2 YYEEEE. The V and J ends lost 2 bases and 3 bases respectively, with 8 bases between them. This CDR3 comprises 13 residues. In DNA form, the CDR3 reads TGTGCCAGCAGCTTTCCAGGGGAAGAGACCCAGTACTTC. Translation: CASSFPGEETQYF.

This clonotype was seen a handful of times. This likely comes from a read error, as the CDR3 has no conserved phenylalanine or tryptophan at its end. J is TRBJ2-5 and V is TRBV12-3 or TRBV12-4; D possibly matches TRBD1 or TRBD2 (8 bases each). This CDR3 is 16 amino acids long. V was trimmed by 5 bases and J by 3 bases, leaving 19 bases between them. This CDR3 is CASSPQGVAGKETQYV. In DNA, the CDR3 is TGTGCCAGCAGTCCACAGGGGGTAGCGGGGAAAGAGACCCAGTACGTC.

This clonotype was observed a handful of times. The V call is TRBV5-1, the J call TRBJ2-2; D not certain. Trimming left V 5 bases short and J 4 bases short, with 12 bases between. The CDR3 extends over 14 amino acids. Germline loops: CDR1 SGHRS, CDR2 YFSETQ. This chain's CDR3 is CASRPFGVTGELFF. The CDR3 nucleotides read TGCGCCAGCAGGCCGTTTGGTGTCACCGGGGAGCTGTTTTTT.

The table lists this clonotype with a few counts. The chain is built from TRBV20-1 and TRBJ2-5, with TRBD2 matching 13 bases. J lost 4 bases, V lost 4 bases, and 3 bases had no gene match. This CDR3 has 14 residues. CDR1 and CDR2 from the germline V gene are DFQATT and SNEGSKA (reference sequence). Here the CDR3 reads CSAMGLAGPETQYF. The DNA for the CDR3 is TGCAGTGCTATGGGACTAGCGGGGCCAGAGACCCAGTACTTC.

This clonotype was seen only a few times. This chain links TRBV4-1 with TRBJ1-1; 7 nucleotides match TRBD1. CDR1 is MGHRA, CDR2 YSYEKL, per germline. The CDR3 spans 17 residues. J lost 0 bases, V lost 0 bases, and 7 bases had no gene match. CDR3 residues: CASSQDVAGGLNTEAFF. In nucleotides, the CDR3 is TGCGCCAGCAGCCAAGATGTGGCAGGGGGGCTGAACACTGAAGCTTTCTTT.

The chain carries TRBV15 and TRBJ2-7; TRBD2 aligns across 13 bases. The V and J ends lost 5 bases and 7 bases, in that order; junction bases with no gene match: 8. From germline, CDR1 is LNHNV and CDR2 YYDKDF (reference sequence). CDR3 size: 15 residues. The DNA for the CDR3 is TGTGCCACCAGCCCGGGACTAGCGGGAAACAATGAGCAGTACTTC. Amino acids: CATSPGLAGNNEQYF.

The chain links TRBV20-1 to TRBJ1-1; TRBD1 agrees at 8 bases. V shed 3 bases, J shed 6 bases, and the junction held 12 bases outside the gene matches. The length of the CDR3 is 15 residues. CDR1 DFQATT and CDR2 SNEGSKA come from the germline V gene (reference sequence). This chain's CDR3 is CSARRVFRGRAEAFF. CDR3 sequence (DNA): TGCAGTGCTAGGAGGGTCTTCAGGGGGCGAGCTGAAGCTTTCTTT.

This clonotype occurred many times. The CDR3 is CASRYRGGQPQHF. The DNA of the CDR3 is TGTGCCAGCAGGTACAGGGGGGGTCAGCCCCAGCATTTT. The V and J genes are TRBV12-3 or TRBV12-4 and TRBJ1-5; 8 positions agree with TRBD1. After removal of 6 bases from V and 6 bases from J, the junction contained 4 bases not matched to a gene. This CDR3 is built from 13 residues.

This clonotype was seen repeatedly, ten times or more. The CDR3 region has the DNA TGTGCCAGCAGCTTCGTCACCGGGAGGGTGTCGGGGACCCAGTACTTC. Amino acids: CASSFVTGRVSGTQYF. The chain couples TRBV7-9 to TRBJ2-5; 8 bases align to TRBD2. The CDR3 consists of 16 residues. The junction had 13 bases not matched to a gene; V was cut back by 3 bases and J by 7 bases. Germline CDR1 SEHNR, CDR2 FQNEAQ (reference sequence).

As regards this clonotype: One end of the junction is discordant with germline, which a read error may explain. The chain carries TRBV7-2 and TRBJ1-6; possible D gene TRBD1, 6 bases. The CDR3 has 17 residues. The germline V gene has CDR1 SGHTA and CDR2 FQGNSA. This CDR3 is CASRLRRGGTYNPPLHF. DNA of the CDR3: TGTGCCAGCAGACTCCGCCGGGGGGGCACTTATAATCCACCCCTCCACTTT. Drawing the rest from reference TRBV7-2 and TRBJ1-6, the complete variable domain is GAGVSQSPSNKVTEKGKDVELRCDPISGHTALYWYRQSLGQGLEFLIYFQGNSAPDKSGLPSDRFSAERTGGSVSTLTIQRTQQEDSAVYLCASRLRRGGTYNPPLHFGNGTRLTVT.

This clonotype occurred many times. The CDR3 spells CASSLAWGDEKLFF. CDR3 DNA sequence: TGTGCCAGCAGTTTAGCGTGGGGGGATGAAAAACTGTTTTTT. The chain is built from TRBV12-3 or TRBV12-4 and TRBJ1-4; the D gene is possibly TRBD1 (5 bases). This CDR3 is built from 14 residues. Deletions cut 0 bases from V and 6 bases from J, with 8 bases between.

A note on this clonotype: The conserved closing phenylalanine or tryptophan is absent in this CDR3, likely reflecting a read error. This chain uses TRBV14 with TRBJ2-5, with D maybe TRBD1 (6 bases). Germline CDR1 reads SGHDN; CDR2 reads FVKESK. Trimming took 5 bases from V and 4 from J, leaving 20 bases between them. The CDR3 runs 16 residues. The CDR3, as DNA: TGTGCCAGCAGCGTATTACAGGGTCCGGGCGGAGAGACCCAGTACTCC. This translates into CASSVLQGPGGETQYS.

A few counts support this clonotype. The chain couples TRBV7-2 to TRBJ2-7, with 7 bases identical to TRBD1. After removal of 3 bases from V and 3 bases from J, the junction contained 11 bases not matched to a gene. The CDR3 is made up of 16 amino acids. Per the germline V gene, CDR1 is SGHTA and CDR2 is FQGNSA. This chain's CDR3 is CASSFPTGWLGYEQYF. CDR3 sequence (DNA): TGTGCCAGCAGCTTCCCGACAGGGTGGTTAGGCTACGAGCAGTACTTC.

This clonotype was counted ten times or more. The genes are TRBV24-1 and TRBJ2-7; D gene ambiguous. Trimming removed 6 bases from V and 9 bases from J, with 17 bases in between. There are 13 residues in the CDR3. Germline V gene sequence: CDR1 KGHDR, CDR2 SFDVKD. CDR3 nucleotide sequence: TGTGCCACCAGTCCGTGGGGAAAACTGGGGCAGTACTTC. Translation: CATSPWGKLGQYF.

As regards this clonotype: Germline is not matched at one junction end, which may reflect a read error. This chain joins TRBV19 and TRBJ1-1; TRBD1 agrees at 9 bases. There are 15 residues in the CDR3. In germline, CDR1 is LNHDA, CDR2 SQIVND (reference sequence). The CDR3, as DNA: TGTGCCAGTAACAGAAACAGGGGGCGTGGGACTGAAGCTTCCTTT. Its protein product is CASNRNRGRGTEASF.

About this clonotype itself: Being one base from a much bigger clone, this may be a read error. This chain links TRBV20-1 with TRBJ2-2, with D possibly being TRBD1 or TRBD2 (5 bases each). CDR1 is DFQATT, CDR2 SNEGSKA, per germline (reference sequence). The CDR3 is made up of 13 amino acids. V gave up 6 bases and J gave up 6 bases, with 14 bases separating them. The CDR3 is CSAPGQRAGELFF. The CDR3 nucleotides are TGCAGTGCACCGGGGCAGAGGGCCGGGGAGCTGTTTTTT.

Concerning this clonotype itself: Possible read error: a much larger clone is one base away. The gene calls are TRBV12-3 or TRBV12-4 and TRBJ2-6; D is perhaps TRBD1 (5 bases). V dropped 4 bases and J dropped 3 bases, with 16 bases sitting between them. CDR3 length equals 17 residues. CDR3 residues: CASSSLSGMVGANVLTF. For the CDR3, the DNA is TGTGCCAGCAGTTCCCTTTCAGGGATGGTTGGGGCCAACGTCCTGACTTTC.

The chain recombines TRBV20-1 with TRBJ2-3; D uncertain. This CDR3 has 11 residues. V shed 6 bases and J shed 0 bases, with 4 bases lying between them. In germline, CDR1 is DFQATT, CDR2 SNEGSKA (reference sequence). CDR3 amino acids: CSARSTDTQYF. Here the CDR3 DNA reads TGCAGTGCCCGTAGCACAGATACGCAGTATTTT.

Comments on this clonotype: The junction departs from the called germline gene at one end, perhaps through a read error. The chain links TRBV7-2 to TRBJ1-1; D not resolved. The germline V gene encodes CDR1 SGHTA and CDR2 FQGNSA. CDR3 length equals 16 residues. The CDR3 nucleotides read TGTGCCGGCAGCTTAGATCACGGGTCTCAGGACACTGAAGCTTTCTTT. This translates into CAGSLDHGSQDTEAFF.